The clone carrying this TCR beta chain was seen ten or more times. This CDR3 is 13 amino acids long. Between the trimmed V and J ends, which lost 5 bases and 1 base, there was a span of 11 bases. Germline CDR1 is DFQATT and CDR2 is SNEGSKA (reference sequence). This entry is derived from a study of T cells in Graves' hyperthyroidism and ophthalmopathy. It was RNA transcripts that yielded the amplified TCR beta CDR3 regions. TCR CDR3 regions were first amplified by RT-PCR with HTBI primers. TCRdb ran MiXCR on the multiplex PCR reads and lists one entry per CDR3 protein. The table shows approximately 510,000 distinct CDR3 sequences, with 40% to 55% occurring only once.

V gene TRBV20-1 combines with J gene TRBJ1-1; a possible D gene is TRBD1 (5 bases). The sequenced sample consisted of peripheral blood or thyroid tissue (not recorded which). This receptor was taken from an adult woman with Graves' disease, either hyperthyroidism or ophthalmopathy (not recorded which). CDR3 DNA: TGCAGTGCTCACTTCCAGGGGAACACTGAAGCTTTCTTT. Encoded protein: CSAHFQGNTEAFF.